This record looks at one T cell receptor beta chain sequence and its context. This sample was included in a study of blood T cell repertoires in COVID-19. Overall study: COVID-19 samples from acute and convalescent phases originated in the United States, Italy and Spain. The analysed material was cDNA or gDNA that came from T cells, B-cell-depleted T cells, or PBMCs.

In the study's own analysis: It was from reference gene primer amplification that nucleated cell counts were estimated. Data came from immunoSEQ multiplex PCR; TCRdb stores just in-frame clones and leaves some out. V and J calls and clone size follow that table, whereas D and trimming were derived from the DNA. The sample lists around 200,000 clones, approximately 83% seen once, with approximately 9.9% in the top ten. This CDR3 region has 15 residues. V lost 0 bases to trimming and J lost 9 bases; unmatched junction nucleotides: 7. Germline CDR1 and CDR2: SGDLS and YYNGEE. The source is a human donor with active or convalescent COVID-19. The donor label of this sample is uncertain. Sequencing used peripheral blood. The chain recombines TRBV9 with TRBJ2-1; 9 nucleotides line up with TRBD2. The CDR3 sequence: CASSVVSGGFFEQFF. The CDR3 coding sequence is TGTGCCAGCAGCGTAGTGAGCGGGGGGTTTTTTGAGCAGTTCTTC.